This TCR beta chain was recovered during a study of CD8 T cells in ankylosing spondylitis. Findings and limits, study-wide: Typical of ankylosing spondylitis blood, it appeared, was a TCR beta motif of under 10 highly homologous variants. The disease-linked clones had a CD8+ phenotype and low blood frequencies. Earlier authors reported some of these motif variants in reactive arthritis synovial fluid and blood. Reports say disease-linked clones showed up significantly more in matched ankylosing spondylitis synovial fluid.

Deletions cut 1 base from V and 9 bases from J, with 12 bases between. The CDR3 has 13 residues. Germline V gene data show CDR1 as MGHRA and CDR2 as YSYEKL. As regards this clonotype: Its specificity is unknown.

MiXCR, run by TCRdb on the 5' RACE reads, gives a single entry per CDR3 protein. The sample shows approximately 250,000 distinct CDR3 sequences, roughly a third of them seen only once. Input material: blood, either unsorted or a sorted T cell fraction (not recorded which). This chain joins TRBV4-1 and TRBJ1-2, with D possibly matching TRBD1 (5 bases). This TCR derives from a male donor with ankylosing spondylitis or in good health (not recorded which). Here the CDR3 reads CASSQGQLGRYTF. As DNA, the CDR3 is TGCGCCAGCAGCCAAGGACAGCTGGGGCGCTACACCTTC.